This T cell receptor beta chain originates from a study of CD8 T cells in Susac syndrome. When the RNA was reverse transcribed, random hexamers were used with an input of roughly 0.45 to 1 ug. Amplification of the TCR beta CDR3 was carried out by immunoSEQ multiplex PCR, which spanned a total of 54 Vbeta and 13 Jbeta segments. Via MiXCR, TCRdb re-called the immunoSEQ multiplex PCR reads, giving one row per CDR3 protein. The sample holds about 300,000 distinct CDR3 sequences, 85% seen once. V shed 9 bases and J shed 4 bases, with 22 bases lying between them. Germline CDR1 reads MDHEN; CDR2 reads SYDVKM. The CDR3 loop spans 15 amino acids.

The TCR was taken from a human donor with multiple sclerosis. Material: CD8+ T cells from PBMCs. V usage is TRBV28 and J usage is TRBJ2-7; no clear D. CDR3 amino acids: CASETGRTAGYEQYF. The CDR3 region has the DNA TGTGCCAGTGAGACTGGACGGACGGCCGGGTACGAGCAGTACTTC.